This TCR beta chain was identified in a study of T cells after yellow fever vaccination. Study as a whole: The SMART-Seq v4 Ultra Low Input method served to prepare the low-cell-number fractions.

This clonotype occurred many times. The antigen remains unidentified. Study-wide results and limits: Across the CD4 and CD8 compartments, a small share of clonotypes was present in both. Booster samples showed a return of most primary-vaccination clones (roughly 96% CD4, 70% to 90% CD8).

TCR cDNA was made by 5'RACE template switching, adding a universal primer site and UMIs. TCRdb reprocessed the 5' RACE reads via MiXCR and lists one record per CDR3 protein. The table records about 300,000 distinct CDR3 sequences, 3% to 4.5% of them present only once. CDR1 is SEHNR, CDR2 FQNEAQ, per germline (reference sequence). The CDR3 loop spans 17 amino acids. The junction had 4 bases not matched to a gene; V was cut back by 0 bases and J by 2 bases. The specimen comprised PBMCs, sampled 5 days after the yellow fever booster vaccination. This TCR came from a man between 18 and 29 years old who received the YFV17D yellow fever vaccine. The V and J genes are TRBV7-9 and TRBJ2-2, with 9 bases identical to TRBD1. The CDR3 protein is CASSLALDRGNTGELFF. The CDR3 coding sequence is TGTGCCAGCAGCTTAGCTCTGGACAGGGGAAACACCGGGGAGCTGTTTTTT. Based on the CDR3 plus reference TRBV7-9 and TRBJ2-2, the full variable domain is DTGVSQNPRHKITKRGQNVTFRCDPISEHNRLYWYRQTLGQGPEFLTYFQNEAQLEKSRLLSDRFSAERPKGSFSTLEIQRTEQGDSAMYLCASSLALDRGNTGELFFGEGSRLTVL.